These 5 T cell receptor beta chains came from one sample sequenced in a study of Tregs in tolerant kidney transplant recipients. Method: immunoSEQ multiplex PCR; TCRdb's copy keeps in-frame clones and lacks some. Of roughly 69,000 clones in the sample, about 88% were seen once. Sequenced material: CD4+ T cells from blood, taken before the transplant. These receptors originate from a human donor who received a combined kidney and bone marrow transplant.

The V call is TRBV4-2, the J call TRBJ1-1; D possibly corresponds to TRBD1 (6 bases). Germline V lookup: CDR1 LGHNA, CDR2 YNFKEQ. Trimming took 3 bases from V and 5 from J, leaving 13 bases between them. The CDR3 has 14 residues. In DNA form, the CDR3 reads TGTGCCAGCAGCCAGCACTCCGGGACAACTGAAGCTTTCTTT. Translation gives CASSQHSGTTEAFF.

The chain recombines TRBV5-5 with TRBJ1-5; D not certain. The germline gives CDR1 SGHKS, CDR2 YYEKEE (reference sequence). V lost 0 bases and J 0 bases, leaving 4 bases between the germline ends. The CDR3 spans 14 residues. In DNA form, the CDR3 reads TGTGCCAGCAGCTTGGGGCATAGCAATCAGCCCCAGCATTTT. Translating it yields CASSLGHSNQPQHF.

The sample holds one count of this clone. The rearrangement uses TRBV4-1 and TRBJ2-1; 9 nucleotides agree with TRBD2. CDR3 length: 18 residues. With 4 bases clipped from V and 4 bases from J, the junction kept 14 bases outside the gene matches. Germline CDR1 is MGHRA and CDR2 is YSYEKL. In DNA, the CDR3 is TGCGCCAGCAGCCCAGCCTCCTTTAGACTAGCGGAGTACAATGAGCAGTTCTTC. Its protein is CASSPASFRLAEYNEQFF.

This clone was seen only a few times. In DNA, the CDR3 is TGTGCCAGCAGGCTAGAACGTAATCAGCCCCAGCATTTT. Translation gives CASRLERNQPQHF. This sequence joins TRBV28 and TRBJ1-5, with D unclear. This CDR3 comprises 13 residues. V shed 6 bases and J shed 4 bases, with 10 bases lying between them. Germline V gives CDR1 MDHEN, CDR2 SYDVKM.

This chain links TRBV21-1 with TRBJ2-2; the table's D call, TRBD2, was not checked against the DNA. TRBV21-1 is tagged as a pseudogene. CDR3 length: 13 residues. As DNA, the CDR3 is TGTGCCAACGCGGTCGCGAACACCGGGGAGCTGTTTTTT. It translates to CANAVANTGELFF.